The entry below describes one T cell receptor (beta chain). As it was prepared, the TCRbeta library received unique molecular identifiers. TCRdb processed the PCR reads anew with MiXCR; each CDR3 protein has one entry. The table includes approximately 590,000 distinct CDR3 sequences, 10% detected once. The sample originates from a study of T-cell reconstitution after alpha-beta-depleted transplantation in children. This TCR was sampled from a human donor who donated a stem cell graft to a child with acute myeloid leukemia. This material consisted of PBMCs from the stem cell graft donor, taken from the stem cell graft.

CDR3 bases: TGTGCCACCAGTGAGGGGGGACTAGCGGGGAACACCGGGGAGCTGTTTTTT. It encodes CATSEGGLAGNTGELFF. This chain connects TRBV24-1 to TRBJ2-2; the match to TRBD2 covers 12 bases. V shed 4 bases and J 1 base; nucleotides not matched to a gene: 3. CDR3 length: 17 amino acids. Germline loops: CDR1 KGHDR, CDR2 SFDVKD.